Below, 17 T cell receptor beta chains from the same sample are listed, as sequenced in a study of cytomegalovirus exposure and HLA in healthy donors (dated by TCRdb to 2016 to 2017). Library prep was done by the immunoSEQ multiplex PCR assay. The multiplex PCR relied on a mix of 60 forward primers for TCR Vbeta segments and 13 reverse primers for TCR Jbeta segments. Held by TCRdb, this immuneACCESS table contains in-frame sequences only and omits some clones. Under half of the omission traces to an unresolved V gene where checked; the cause of the rest is unknown. This sample lists roughly 84,000 clones; about 60% were detected once. 14% to 15% of the sample rests with the top ten. The sequencing sample was made of PBMCs. These receptors were taken from a woman in her 40s in good health and CMV-seropositive.

The genes are TRBV10-3 and TRBJ1-4, with 10 nucleotides matching TRBD1. Germline trimming cut 6 bases from V and 6 bases from J; bases unmatched to any gene: 4. Germline V gives CDR1 ENHRY, CDR2 SYGVKD. The CDR3 is 14 amino acids. Written as DNA, the CDR3 is TGTGCCATCAGGGGGGACAGGGGAGATGAAAAACTGTTTTTT. Protein: CAIRGDRGDEKLFF.

CDR3 coding DNA: TGTGCCAGCAGTGCCCAGGGGGCCTATGAGACCCAGTACTTC. Protein: CASSAQGAYETQYF. The chain employs TRBV6-1 and TRBJ2-5; 8 bases line up with TRBD1. CDR1 is MNHNS and CDR2 is SASEGT in the germline V gene. The J segment lost 5 bases and the V segment lost 4 bases, leaving 6 bases of the junction unmatched. CDR3 length: 14 amino acids.

This chain joins TRBV4-3 and TRBJ2-3, with 8 nucleotides matching TRBD1. This CDR3 comprises 16 residues. CDR1 and CDR2 (germline): LGHNA, YSLEER. V lost 3 bases, J lost 3 bases, and 8 bases stayed unmatched. The CDR3 here is CASSHRTGQGTDTQYF. CDR3 DNA sequence: TGCGCCAGCAGCCACAGGACAGGGCAGGGGACAGATACGCAGTATTTT.

DNA of the CDR3: TGTGCCAGCAGCTTAGATAGCGGGAGTACGGGCAATGAGCAGTTCTTC. This sequence encodes CASSLDSGSTGNEQFF. The rearrangement joins TRBV5-4 to TRBJ2-1, with 9 bases aligning to TRBD2. Germline loops: CDR1 SGHNT, CDR2 YYREEE (reference sequence). V lost 2 bases to trimming and J lost 6 bases; unmatched junction nucleotides: 9. The CDR3 totals 16 residues.

The rearrangement joins TRBV21-1 to TRBJ2-7; the table calls TRBD2, which could not be checked here. TRBV21-1 is a pseudogene. The CDR3 runs to 18 residues. The CDR3 spells CASSKGGLAGGSTYEQYF. The DNA for the CDR3 is TGTGCCAGCAGCAAAGGGGGACTAGCGGGAGGTTCCACCTACGAGCAGTACTTC.

This clone was detected only a few times. The rearrangement uses TRBV10-3 and TRBJ2-7; 8 bases are shared with TRBD1. There are 13 residues in the CDR3. Germline CDR1 reads ENHRY; CDR2 reads SYGVKD. J gave up 3 bases and V 10 bases, and 8 bases lay outside the gene matches. CDR3 nucleotide sequence: TGTGCCACCGCCCTAGACAGGGGCTACGAGCAGTACTTC. It encodes CATALDRGYEQYF.

J is TRBJ1-5 and V is TRBV7-2, with a possible D match to TRBD1 (5 bases). The CDR3 covers 16 residues. Germline V lookup: CDR1 SGHTA, CDR2 FQGNSA. V lost 1 base to trimming and J lost 7 bases, with 17 bases between them. The CDR3 bases are TGTGCCAGCAGCTTAGAGGGAACCTTGGGGGGGCAGCCCCAGCATTTT. Residues: CASSLEGTLGGQPQHF.

The gene calls are TRBV5-4 and TRBJ1-1; D is uncertain. The CDR3 length is 12 residues. Trimming left V 3 bases short and J 5 bases short, with 8 bases between. Germline CDR1 SGHNT, CDR2 YYREEE (reference sequence). CDR3 bases: TGTGCCAGCAGCTCTCCAGGAACTGAAGCTTTCTTT. Its protein is CASSSPGTEAFF.

This chain joins TRBV19 and TRBJ2-1; 13 nucleotides align to TRBD2. J was trimmed by 9 bases and V by 5 bases; bases with no gene match: 4. Germline V CDR1 and CDR2: LNHDA, SQIVND (reference sequence). The length of the CDR3 is 14 residues. As DNA, the CDR3 is TGTGCCAGTAGTCAACTAGCGGGAGGGGTTGAGCAGTTCTTC. Translated: CASSQLAGGVEQFF.

The chain combines TRBV6-5 with TRBJ2-6; D is unclear. The CDR3 has 14 amino acids. V was pared by 6 bases and J by 0 bases, with 6 bases between. The germline V gene has CDR1 MNHEY and CDR2 SVGAGI. CDR3 region: CASRFFSGANVLTF. In DNA, the CDR3 is TGTGCCAGCAGGTTCTTCTCTGGGGCCAACGTCCTGACTTTC.

This clone came up a few times. V and J are TRBV10-3 and TRBJ2-7, with TRBD2 matching over 11 bases. Germline V gene sequence: CDR1 ENHRY, CDR2 SYGVKD. V shed 11 bases and J 3 bases; nucleotides not matched to a gene: 12. The CDR3 runs to 15 residues. CDR3 nucleotides: TGTGCCGCACGCCCAACTAGCGGGAGCCACTACGAGCAGTACTTC. Translating it yields CAARPTSGSHYEQYF.

This clone was observed a handful of times. The chain combines TRBV28 with TRBJ1-5; 7 bases are a match to TRBD1. In germline, CDR1 is MDHEN, CDR2 SYDVKM. This CDR3 is 14 amino acids long. V was clipped by 5 bases and J by 7 bases; unmatched bases: 8. The CDR3 DNA reads as TGTGCCAGCAGTCTCGGACAGGACCACCAGCCCCAGCATTTT. Protein sequence: CASSLGQDHQPQHF. The full variable domain, completed using reference TRBV28 and TRBJ1-5, is DVKVTQSSRYLVKRTGEKVFLECVQDMDHENMFWYRQDPGLGLRLIYFSYDVKMKEKGDIPEGYSVSREKKERFSLILESASTNQTSMYLCASSLGQDHQPQHFGDGTRLSIL.

V usage is TRBV4-1 and J usage is TRBJ2-1; maybe TRBD2 (5 bases). V lost 0 bases and J lost 9, with 15 bases in between. CDR1 and CDR2 from the germline V gene are MGHRA and YSYEKL. The CDR3 loop spans 15 amino acids. CDR3 sequence (DNA): TGCGCCAGCAGCCAAGATCTAACTAGTATCTTTGAGCAGTTCTTC. It specifies CASSQDLTSIFEQFF.

This chain links TRBV6-5 with TRBJ1-6; the match to TRBD1 covers 7 bases. CDR3 size: 15 residues. Germline V gene sequence: CDR1 MNHEY, CDR2 SVGAGI. J lost 7 bases, V lost 6 bases, and 9 bases had no gene match. This CDR3 is CASREPGQPNSPLHF. Here the CDR3 DNA reads TGTGCCAGCAGAGAACCGGGACAGCCAAATTCACCCCTCCACTTT.

This clone was seen only a few times. V usage is TRBV2 and J usage is TRBJ1-5; D not resolved. The CDR3 has 15 amino acids. Between the trimmed V and J ends, which lost 6 bases and 4 bases, there was a span of 16 bases. Germline lookup yields CDR1 SNHLY and CDR2 FYNNEI. CDR3 in DNA: TGTGCCAGCAGCCCGGGGAGCGCGCGGAATCAGCCCCAGCATTTT. It yields the protein CASSPGSARNQPQHF. Based on the CDR3 plus reference TRBV2 and TRBJ1-5, the full variable domain is EPEVTQTPSHQVTQMGQEVILRCVPISNHLYFYWYRQILGQKVEFLVSFYNNEISEKSEIFDDQFSVERPDGSNFTLKIRSTKLEDSAMYFCASSPGSARNQPQHFGDGTRLSIL.

This chain uses TRBV6-4 with TRBJ2-1; 11 bases are shared with TRBD2. The germline V gene encodes CDR1 MRHNA and CDR2 SNTAGT. Trimming cost V 7 bases and J 6 bases; bases outside gene matches: 11. This CDR3 is 16 amino acids long. The CDR3 loop is CASIQLAGERGNEQFF. The CDR3 bases are TGTGCCAGCATTCAACTAGCGGGAGAGCGCGGCAATGAGCAGTTCTTC.

V gene TRBV7-8 combines with J gene TRBJ1-1, with 11 bases matching TRBD1. Germline V gene data show CDR1 as SGHVS and CDR2 as FQNEAQ. The junction had 5 bases not matched to a gene; V was cut back by 5 bases and J by 0 bases. The CDR3 loop spans 16 amino acids. CDR3 loop: CASSPRDRGVNTEAFF. The DNA of the CDR3 is TGTGCCAGCAGCCCCCGGGACAGGGGGGTGAACACTGAAGCTTTCTTT.